This T cell receptor beta chain is drawn from a study of blood T cell repertoires in COVID-19. Across the whole study: The United States, Italy and Spain were the sources of the acute and convalescent COVID-19 samples. PBMCs, B-cell-depleted T cells, or T cells were the source of the cDNA or gDNA that made up the material.

V lost 3 bases and J lost 0; bases outside the gene matches: 4. From germline, CDR1 is MNHEY and CDR2 SMNVEV (reference sequence). CDR3 length: 15 amino acids. Repertoires were generated with immunoSEQ multiplex PCR, while TCRdb's copy carries only in-frame clones and drops some. The table records about 250,000 clones, 83% of them present only once. Sequenced sample: peripheral blood. The receptor was derived from a human donor in a cohort sampled during active COVID-19. The V call is TRBV27, the J call TRBJ1-1, with TRBD1 matching over 7 bases. The CDR3 loop is CASSFDRGLNTEAFF. The CDR3 nucleotides are TGTGCCAGCAGTTTTGATAGGGGGCTGAACACTGAAGCTTTCTTT.